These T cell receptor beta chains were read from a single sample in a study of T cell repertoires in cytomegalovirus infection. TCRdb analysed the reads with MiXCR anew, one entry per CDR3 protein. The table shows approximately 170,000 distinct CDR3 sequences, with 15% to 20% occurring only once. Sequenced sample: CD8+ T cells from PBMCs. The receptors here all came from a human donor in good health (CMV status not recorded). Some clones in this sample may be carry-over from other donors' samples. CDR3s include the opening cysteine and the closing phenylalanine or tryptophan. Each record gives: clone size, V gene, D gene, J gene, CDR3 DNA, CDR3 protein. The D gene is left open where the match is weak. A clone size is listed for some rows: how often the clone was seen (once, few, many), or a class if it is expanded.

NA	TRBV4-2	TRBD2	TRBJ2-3	TGTGCCAGCAGCCAAGGGCTAGCGGGAGGGCCGGGGACAGATACGCAGTATTTT	CASSQGLAGGPGTDTQYF
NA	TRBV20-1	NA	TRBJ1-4	TGCAGTGCTCCCGCCGGGCTGACTAATGAAAAACTGTTTTTT	CSAPAGLTNEKLFF
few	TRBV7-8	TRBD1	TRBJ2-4	TGTGCCAGCAGCTTCGGGCAGGGACAGAAAAGAAACATTCAGTACTTC	CASSFGQGQKRNIQYF
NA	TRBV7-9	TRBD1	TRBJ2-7	TGTGCCAGCAGCTACGGGACAGGTCTCTACGAGCAGTACTTC	CASSYGTGLYEQYF
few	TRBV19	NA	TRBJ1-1	TGTGCCAGTAGTATTGGATCCCCCGACCAAAGGAACACTGAAGCTTTCTTT	CASSIGSPDQRNTEAFF
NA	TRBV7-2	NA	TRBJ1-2	TGTGCCAGCAGCCACTGGGAGACAGGTGACGGCTACACCTTC	CASSHWETGDGYTF
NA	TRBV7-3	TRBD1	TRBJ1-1	TGTGCCAGCAGCCCGCGACAGGGTGGTGAAGCTTTCTTT	CASSPRQGGEAFF
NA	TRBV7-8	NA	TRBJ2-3	TGTGCCAGCAGCTTGTGGGACACGAGCACAGATACGCAGTATTTT	CASSLWDTSTDTQYF
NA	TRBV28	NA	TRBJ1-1	TGTGCCAGTGGGACGGCGAACACTGAAGCTTTCTTT	CASGTANTEAFF
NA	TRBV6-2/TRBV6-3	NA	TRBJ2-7	TGTGCCAGCAGTGAAACAGGGTTTTGGGAGCAGTACTTC	CASSETGFWEQYF
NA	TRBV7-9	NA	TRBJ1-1	TGTGCCAGCAGCCCTACCGCCCCATGGGACCTGAGAACTGAAGCTTTCTTT	CASSPTAPWDLRTEAFF
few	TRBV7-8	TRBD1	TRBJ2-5	TGTGCCAGCAGCCCCCGTCCGAGGGACAGGGCGGGAGAGACCCAGTACTTC	CASSPRPRDRAGETQYF
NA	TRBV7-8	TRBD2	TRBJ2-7	TGTGCCAGCAGCCTATGGGCGGGAGGCCTATTCTACGAGCAGTACTTC	CASSLWAGGLFYEQYF
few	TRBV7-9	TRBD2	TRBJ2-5	TGTGCCAGCAGCCCCAAAGCGGGGAGAGAGACCCAGTACTTC	CASSPKAGRETQYF
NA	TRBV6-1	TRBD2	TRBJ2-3	TGTGCCAGCAGTGAACTCGGAGCGGGAGGCCCAGTCATGTGGCAGTATTTT	CASSELGAGGPVMWQYF
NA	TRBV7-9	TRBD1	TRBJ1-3	TGTGCCAGCAGCCGCCGGACAGGGGAAAACACCATATATTTT	CASSRRTGENTIYF
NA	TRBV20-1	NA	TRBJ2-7	TGCAGTGCTAGAGGACAGTGGGGAGCCTACGAGCAGTACTTC	CSARGQWGAYEQYF
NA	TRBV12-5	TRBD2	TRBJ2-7	TGTGCTAGTGGGACCCCTTTAGCGGGGGGGCTCCCCGAGCAGTACTTC	CASGTPLAGGLPEQYF
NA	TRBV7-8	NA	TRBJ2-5	TGTGCCAGCAGCGGTACCGGACGGCCGGGACAACCCTCGGGGACCCAGTACTTC	CASSGTGRPGQPSGTQYF
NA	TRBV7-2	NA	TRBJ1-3	TGTGCCAGCAGCTACGGGTGGGCTGGAAACACCATATATTTT	CASSYGWAGNTIYF
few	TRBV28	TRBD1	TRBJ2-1	TGTGCCAGCAGTCCCGGGACAGTGGGCAATGAGCAGTTCTTC	CASSPGTVGNEQFF
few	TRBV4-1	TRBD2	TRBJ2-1	TGCGCCAGCAGCCAAGATGACAGCGGGGGGTCCCCATACAATGAGCAGTTCTTC	CASSQDDSGGSPYNEQFF
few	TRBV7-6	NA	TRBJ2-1	TGTGCCAGCAGCCCCCGACTAGGCCTGGGAGCAGAGCAGTTCTTC	CASSPRLGLGAEQFF
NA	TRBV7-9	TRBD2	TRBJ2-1	TGTGCCAGCAGCACCGCCCCACTAGCGGGAGAGAGGGATGAGCAGTTCTTC	CASSTAPLAGERDEQFF
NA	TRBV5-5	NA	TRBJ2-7	TGTGCCAGCAGCTTGGCGATATACAGGGCCTACGAGCAGTACTTC	CASSLAIYRAYEQYF
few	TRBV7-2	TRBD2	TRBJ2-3	TGTGCCAGCAGCTTCACTAGCGGGGGGCCTGCTACGCAGTATTTT	CASSFTSGGPATQYF
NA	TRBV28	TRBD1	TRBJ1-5	TGTGCCACCCGGGACAGAAGCGCCAATCGGCCCCAGCATTTT	CATRDRSANRPQHF
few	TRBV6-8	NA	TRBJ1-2	TGTGCCAGCAGTTACTCTCCCGCCAACTATGGCTACACCTTC	CASSYSPANYGYTF
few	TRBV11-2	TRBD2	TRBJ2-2	TGTGCCAGCACCCAGCGGGGTCACTGGGGCGGGGAGCTGTTTTTT	CASTQRGHWGGELFF
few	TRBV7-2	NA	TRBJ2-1	TGTGCCAGCAGCTCCTACTCGTCTCGGTACAATGAGCAGTTCTTC	CASSSYSSRYNEQFF
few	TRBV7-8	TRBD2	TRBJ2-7	TGTGCCAGCAGCTTATCTAGCGGAGGCTACGAGCAGTACTTC	CASSLSSGGYEQYF
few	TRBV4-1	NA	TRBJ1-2	TGCGCCAGCAGCCAAGATATGGAGGGAGGGTATGGCTACACCTTC	CASSQDMEGGYGYTF
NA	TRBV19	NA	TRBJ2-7	TGTGCCAGTAGTATGGGAGGGGGCGGCGAGCAGTACTTC	CASSMGGGGEQYF
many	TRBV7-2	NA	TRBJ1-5	TGTGCCAGCAGTAGTACCTGGCATAGCAATCAGCCCCAGCATTTT	CASSSTWHSNQPQHF
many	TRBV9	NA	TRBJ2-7	TGTGCCAGCAGCGACGGGACGTTCTACGAGCAGTACTTC	CASSDGTFYEQYF
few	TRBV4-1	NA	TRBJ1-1	TGCGCCAGCAGCCAAGCCAGGAACACTGAAGCTTTCTTT	CASSQARNTEAFF
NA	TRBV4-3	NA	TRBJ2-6	TGCGCCAGCAGCCAAGATGGAGACTCTGGGGCCAACGTCCTGACTTTC	CASSQDGDSGANVLTF
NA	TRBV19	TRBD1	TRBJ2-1	TGTGCCAGTAGTATCCTTACAGGGGACAATGAGCAGTTCTTC	CASSILTGDNEQFF
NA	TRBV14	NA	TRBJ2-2	TGTGCCAGCAGCCAAGTGGGGACCGGGGAGCTGTTTTTT	CASSQVGTGELFF
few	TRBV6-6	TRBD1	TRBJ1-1	TGTGCCAGCAGTTACTTTCACAGGGGGCAGAAGGGGACTGAAGCTTTCTTT	CASSYFHRGQKGTEAFF
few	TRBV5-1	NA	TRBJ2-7	TGCGCCAGCAGCCCCACGGGAAGCTCCTACGAGCAGTACTTC	CASSPTGSSYEQYF
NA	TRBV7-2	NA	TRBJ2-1	TGTGCCAGCAGCCCTATAGGGGCCCCGAATGAGCAGTTCTTC	CASSPIGAPNEQFF
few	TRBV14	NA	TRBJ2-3	TGTGCCAGCAGCCTGAGAATAGATACGCAGTATTTT	CASSLRIDTQYF
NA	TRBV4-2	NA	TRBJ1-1	TGTGCCAGCAGCCAAGAACTTCAAGACCCTGGGACTGAAGCTTTCTTT	CASSQELQDPGTEAFF
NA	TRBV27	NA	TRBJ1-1	TGTGCCAGCAGTTTGGATTACGCCGCGGTTGAAGCTTTCTTT	CASSLDYAAVEAFF
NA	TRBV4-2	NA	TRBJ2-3	TGTGCCAGCAGCCAAGCGGCCAGCGTTCTTAGCACAGATACGCAGTATTTT	CASSQAASVLSTDTQYF
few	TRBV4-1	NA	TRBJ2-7	TGCGCCAGCAGCCAAGGGGGGTCCCACGAGCAGTACTTC	CASSQGGSHEQYF
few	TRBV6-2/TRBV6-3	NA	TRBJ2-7	TGTGCCAGCAGTTACTCGTGGTCGGCGCCACAGACCTACGAGCAGTACTTC	CASSYSWSAPQTYEQYF
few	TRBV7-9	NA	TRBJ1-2	TGTGCCAGCAGCTGGACCTACACCTTC	CASSWTYTF
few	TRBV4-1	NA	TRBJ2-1	TGCGCCAGCAGCCAAGTGGCAGCCTACAATGAGCAGTTCTTC	CASSQVAAYNEQFF
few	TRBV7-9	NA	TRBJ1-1	TGTGCCACACCACTAAGTGGGTTGAACACTGAAGCTTTCTTT	CATPLSGLNTEAFF
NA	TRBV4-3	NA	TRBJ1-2	TGCGCCAGCAGCCAAGATCTAGTTGGCTACACCTTC	CASSQDLVGYTF